The 21 T cell receptor beta chains below were found in one sample sequenced in a study of shared clonotypes between healthy human individuals. Clones were sequenced by immunoSEQ multiplex PCR, and TCRdb holds only the in-frame ones, with some missing. The table includes some 500,000 clones, roughly three quarters detected once. Sample: PBMCs. These TCRs come from a woman aged 35 to 49 in good health. Some clones in this sample may be carry-over from other donors' samples.

The J gene is TRBJ1-1, the V gene TRBV6-5; D remains ambiguous. The CDR3 has 15 amino acids. V lost 5 bases and J lost 0, with 13 bases in between. Looked up from germline, CDR1 is MNHEY and CDR2 is SVGAGI. CDR3 amino acids: CASSPNQILNTEAFF. The CDR3 nucleotides read TGTGCCAGCAGTCCGAATCAGATACTGAACACTGAAGCTTTCTTT.

Here the CDR3 DNA reads TGTGCCAGCAGCTTAGCGGCGGGGGGCCAAGGCGAGCAGTACTTC. Its protein product is CASSLAAGGQGEQYF. The V gene is TRBV11-1, the J gene TRBJ2-5, with 8 bases that match TRBD2. The J call may be in error: the DNA end matches TRBJ2-7 better. The CDR3 spans 15 residues. The germline V gene has CDR1 SGHAT and CDR2 FQDESV (reference sequence).

Regarding this clone: An end of the junction differs from the germline gene, which may be a read error. The J gene is TRBJ1-5, the V gene TRBV4-3, with TRBD1 matching over 10 bases. The CDR3 has 15 amino acids. Germline loops: CDR1 LGHNA, CDR2 YSLEER. CDR3 protein: CASSKDRGHGQPQHF. CDR3 in DNA: TGCGCCAGCAGCAAAGACAGGGGGCACGGTCAGCCCCAGCATTTT.

This clone was found once. Other nucleotide sequences from this sample produce the same CDR3. This chain connects TRBV5-1 to TRBJ1-1, with TRBD1 as a possible D gene (5 bases). V was clipped by 8 bases and J by 1 base, with 15 bases between them. The CDR3 is 14 amino acids. The germline gives CDR1 SGHRS, CDR2 YFSETQ. This chain's CDR3 is CASSPWTPNTEAFF. CDR3 nucleotide sequence: TGCGCCAGTAGCCCATGGACACCGAACACTGAAGCTTTCTTT.

This clone was seen a few times. The chain is built from TRBV7-8 and TRBJ2-1; possibly TRBD2 for D (6 bases). The germline V gene encodes CDR1 SGHVS and CDR2 FQNEAQ. The CDR3 sequence is 14 residues long. V lost 2 bases and J 7 bases, leaving 12 bases between the germline ends. The chain's CDR3 is CASSLRWEENEQFF. The CDR3 DNA sequence: TGTGCCAGCAGCTTAAGGTGGGAGGAGAATGAGCAGTTCTTC.

As concerns this clone: This is likely an artifact of a read error, given a far larger clone one base away. The chain employs TRBV6-4 and TRBJ2-1, with a possible D match to TRBD2 (6 bases). From germline, CDR1 is MRHNA and CDR2 SNTAGT. The CDR3 is 16 amino acids. CDR3: CAGSDSMAGPTDEQFF. The CDR3 DNA reads as TGTGCCGGCAGTGACTCCATGGCGGGACCTACGGATGAGCAGTTCTTC.

On this clone: A far bigger clonotype differs at one base, so this is likely a read error. Because the CDR3 is missing its conserved closing phenylalanine or tryptophan, this is likely a read error. CDR3: CASSVKGGRNNEKLFC. In DNA, the CDR3 is TGCGCCAGCAGTGTTAAGGGGGGGAGGAATAATGAAAAACTGTTTTGT. The rearrangement links TRBV10-1 to TRBJ1-4; TRBD1 might be the D (6 bases). This CDR3 is 16 amino acids long. Germline lookup yields CDR1 WNHNN and CDR2 SYGVQD (reference sequence). V gave up 4 bases and J gave up 4 bases, with 16 bases separating them.

This clone was picked up many times. The chain links TRBV30 to TRBJ1-4; the D is unclear. Germline CDR1 is GTSNPN and CDR2 is SVGIG (reference sequence). The CDR3 consists of 11 residues. V was clipped by 5 bases and J by 8 bases, with 9 bases between them. CDR3 amino acids: CAWGRREKLFF. CDR3 in DNA: TGTGCCTGGGGTAGGAGGGAAAAACTGTTTTTT.

This clone was counted once. The chain combines TRBV27 with TRBJ1-3, with a possible D match to TRBD1 (5 bases). V was shortened by 8 bases and J by 2 bases, with 10 bases between the two germline ends. Germline V CDR1 and CDR2: MNHEY, SMNVEV (reference sequence). The CDR3 spans 13 residues. The CDR3 loop is CASSGTAGNTIYF. The CDR3 DNA reads TGTGCCAGCTCAGGGACGGCTGGAAACACCATATATTTT.

As for this clone: This likely traces to a read error, being one base from a far larger clone. The rearrangement joins TRBV18 to TRBJ1-1; a weak D match, TRBD1 (6 bases). The CDR3 extends over 15 amino acids. CDR1 KGHSH and CDR2 LQKENI come from the germline V gene. V was pared by 5 bases and J by 0 bases, with 13 bases between. CDR3 loop: CASSSWTAMNTEAFF. The CDR3 bases are TGTGCCAGCTCATCCTGGACAGCCATGAACACTGAAGCTTTCTTT.

V and J are TRBV14 and TRBJ1-1; no firm D call. CDR3 length: 14 residues. The germline V and J ends were trimmed by 0 bases and 0 bases, with 5 bases remaining between them. Per germline, CDR1 SGHDN and CDR2 FVKESK. The CDR3 DNA reads TGTGCCAGCAGCCAAGAGCAAATGAACACTGAAGCTTTCTTT. This sequence encodes CASSQEQMNTEAFF.

On this clone itself: One base away lies a much larger clone, so this may be a sequencing read error. The same CDR3 also results from other DNA sequences found in this sample. The J gene is TRBJ2-2, the V gene TRBV7-9; a weak D match, TRBD1 (6 bases). The V gene's germline CDR1 is SEHNR and CDR2 FQNEAQ (reference sequence). V lost 5 bases, J lost 3 bases, and 10 bases lay in between. CDR3 length equals 14 residues. The CDR3 here is CASSPRGYTGELFF. The CDR3 nucleotides are TGTGCCAGCAGCCCTAGGGGGTACACCGGGGAGCTGTTTTTT.

This chain connects TRBV4-1 to TRBJ2-3; D is possibly TRBD2 (6 bases). CDR3 length: 17 residues. The V end was cut by 0 bases, the J end by 0 bases, with 13 bases between. CDR1 is MGHRA and CDR2 is YSYEKL in the germline V gene. The CDR3 region is CASSQDQRESSTDTQYF. In DNA form, the CDR3 reads TGCGCCAGCAGCCAAGATCAACGGGAGAGTAGCACAGATACGCAGTATTTT.

A single count supports this clone. A much larger clone sits a single nucleotide away, making a read error possible. The same CDR3 is also encoded by other DNA sequences in this sample. The chain is built from TRBV30 and TRBJ1-2; TRBD1 aligns across 9 bases. V lost 3 bases, J lost 4 bases, and 9 bases stayed unmatched. The CDR3 is 15 amino acids. From germline, CDR1 is GTSNPN and CDR2 SVGIG (reference sequence). The CDR3 loop is CAWSGLGQGSYGYTF. CDR3 nucleotide sequence: TGTGCCTGGAGCGGCCTGGGACAGGGTTCCTATGGCTACACCTTC.

The chain joins TRBV19 to TRBJ1-5; the D is unclear. Trimming stripped 5 bases from V and 4 bases from J, with 9 bases between. CDR1 is LNHDA, CDR2 SQIVND, per germline (reference sequence). The CDR3 has 13 amino acids. The CDR3 nucleotides are TGTGCCAGTAGTCGCGACGGGAATCAGCCCCAGCATTTT. Encoded protein: CASSRDGNQPQHF.

On this clone itself: This may be a read error: a much more frequent sequence differs by one nucleotide. CDR3 in amino acids: CATSEQGYTEELFF. The CDR3 DNA is TGTGCCACCTCGGAGCAGGGGTACACCGAGGAGCTGTTTTTT. This chain joins TRBV6-5 and TRBJ2-2; maybe TRBD1 (6 bases). Per germline, CDR1 MNHEY and CDR2 SVGAGI. The CDR3 extends over 14 amino acids.

This clone was counted only a few times. The chain carries TRBV27 and TRBJ1-2; 8 bases fit TRBD1. V dropped 6 bases and J dropped 4; count of bases not matched to a gene: 7. From germline, CDR1 is MNHEY and CDR2 SMNVEV (reference sequence). This CDR3 spans 14 amino acids. The CDR3 loop is CASSARQGTYGYTF. CDR3 DNA sequence: TGTGCCAGCAGCGCTAGACAGGGGACCTATGGCTACACCTTC.

This chain connects TRBV7-9 to TRBJ1-4; D gene ambiguous. The CDR3 loop spans 14 amino acids. V shed 6 bases and J shed 3 bases, with 11 bases lying between them. Germline CDR1 and CDR2: SEHNR and FQNEAQ (reference sequence). The CDR3 loop reads CASSIPQPNEKLFF. CDR3 nucleotides: TGTGCCAGCAGTATCCCCCAGCCTAATGAAAAACTGTTTTTT.

The chain links TRBV6-1 to TRBJ2-7; either TRBD1 or TRBD2 may supply D (5 bases each). There are 12 residues in the CDR3. Trimming removed 8 bases from V and 2 bases from J, with 10 bases in between. The germline CDR1 and CDR2 sequences are MNHNS and SASEGT. The CDR3 sequence is CASGDGPYEQYF. The CDR3 DNA reads TGTGCCAGCGGGGACGGACCCTACGAGCAGTACTTC.

In its sample, this clone was seen a few times. The rearrangement uses TRBV4-3 and TRBJ2-2; weak D call: TRBD2 (6 bases). The ends were cut back, 3 bases at V and 1 base at J, with 15 bases in the middle. The CDR3 sequence is 17 residues long. Per germline, CDR1 LGHNA and CDR2 YSLEER. CDR3: CASSQIRDFKNTGELFF. The CDR3 DNA sequence: TGCGCCAGCAGCCAGATTCGGGACTTTAAGAACACCGGGGAGCTGTTTTTT.

The rearrangement uses TRBV5-8 and TRBJ1-1; no clear D. This CDR3 is built from 13 residues. CDR1 is SGHTS, CDR2 YDEGEE, per germline. V lost 4 bases and J lost 2, with 9 bases in between. The CDR3 reads CASSVAANTEAFF. The CDR3 DNA sequence: TGTGCCAGCAGCGTTGCAGCTAACACTGAAGCTTTCTTT.